These 16 T cell receptor beta chains originate from one sample sequenced in a study of cytomegalovirus exposure and HLA in healthy donors. Primers included in the PCR were 60 Vbeta and 13 Jbeta primers. The table came from immunoSEQ multiplex PCR; TCRdb's copy has only in-frame clones and leaves some out. The sample carries over 85,000 clones, 7.6% recorded once. Sample: PBMCs. Every receptor here comes from a man aged 50 or older in good health and CMV-seronegative.

The chain carries TRBV18 and TRBJ2-5, with 9 positions matching TRBD1. Germline trimming cut 7 bases from V and 2 bases from J; bases unmatched to any gene: 2. CDR3 length: 13 amino acids. Germline lookup yields CDR1 KGHSH and CDR2 LQKENI. The CDR3 region has the DNA TGTGCCAGCTACGGACAGGGGCAAGAGACCCAGTACTTC. Amino acids: CASYGQGQETQYF.

This clone has just a few counts. Other DNA sequences in this sample translate to the same CDR3. DNA of the CDR3: TGTGCCAGCAGTCTCCCGACAGGGCCGTATGGCTACACCTTC. Protein product: CASSLPTGPYGYTF. The V gene is TRBV28, the J gene TRBJ1-2; 7 bases align to TRBD1. Germline V CDR1 and CDR2: MDHEN, SYDVKM. This CDR3 has 14 residues. The V segment lost 5 bases and the J segment 5 bases; nucleotides outside the gene matches: 8.

This clone was recorded a few times. This sequence joins TRBV7-9 and TRBJ2-4; 7 nucleotides line up with TRBD1. The V gene's germline CDR1 is SEHNR and CDR2 FQNEAQ (reference sequence). The CDR3 spans 12 residues. The junction had 4 bases not matched to a gene; V was cut back by 2 bases and J by 12 bases. CDR3 nucleotide sequence: TGTGCCAGCAGCTTAAACGGACAGGCTCAGTACTTC. Translated: CASSLNGQAQYF.

The chain uses TRBV19 and TRBJ2-7; the match to TRBD1 covers 7 bases. The CDR3 is 13 residues long. The ends lost 4 bases at V and 4 bases at J; junction bases unmatched: 4. The germline CDR1 and CDR2 sequences are LNHDA and SQIVND (reference sequence). CDR3 bases: TGTGCCAGTAGTACGGAGACAGGGTACGAGCAGTACTTC. Encoded protein: CASSTETGYEQYF.

This clone occurred a few times. The rearrangement uses TRBV5-1 and TRBJ2-3; D call uncertain. Per the germline V gene, CDR1 is SGHRS and CDR2 is YFSETQ. The CDR3 length is 14 residues. V was shortened by 2 bases and J by 0 bases, with 7 bases between the two germline ends. DNA for the CDR3: TGCGCCAGCAGCTTTCAGGCTAGCACAGATACGCAGTATTTT. It translates to CASSFQASTDTQYF.

This clone was seen only a few times. The chain couples TRBV6-1 to TRBJ1-3; a possible D gene is TRBD1 (6 bases). This CDR3 contains 15 residues. CDR1 and CDR2 (germline): MNHNS, SASEGT. V lost 5 bases and J lost 4, with 15 bases in between. The CDR3 region is CASSLLQGPGNTIYF. The DNA for the CDR3 is TGTGCCAGCAGTCTACTACAGGGTCCCGGAAACACCATATATTTT.

The chain recombines TRBV6-1 with TRBJ2-1, with 8 nucleotides matching TRBD1. Germline loops: CDR1 MNHNS, CDR2 SASEGT. The CDR3 runs to 16 residues. The V segment lost 3 bases and the J segment 4 bases; nucleotides outside the gene matches: 8. The CDR3 region is CASSDRGTGGYNEQFF. The CDR3 DNA follows: TGTGCCAGCAGTGACAGAGGGACAGGCGGATACAATGAGCAGTTCTTC.

CDR3 protein: CASSLDGRGNSPLHF. The CDR3, as DNA: TGTGCCAGCAGCTTAGATGGCAGGGGCAATTCACCCCTCCACTTT. V and J are TRBV11-3 and TRBJ1-6; tentatively, D is TRBD1 (6 bases). The CDR3 loop spans 15 amino acids. V lost 0 bases and J lost 7, with 10 bases in between. Germline CDR1 SGHNT, CDR2 YENEEA.

This clone has only a few counts. V is TRBV4-2 and J is TRBJ2-1; TRBD2 agrees at 10 bases. Germline assignment: CDR1 LGHNA and CDR2 YNFKEQ. After removal of 4 bases from V and 5 bases from J, the junction contained 5 bases not matched to a gene. The CDR3 spans 15 residues. The CDR3 coding sequence is TGTGCCAGCAGCCGTACTAGCGGGACCAACAATGAGCAGTTCTTC. Its protein is CASSRTSGTNNEQFF.

The genes are TRBV30 and TRBJ2-3; 7 bases line up with TRBD1. Trimming at V came to 3 bases and at J to 1 base, leaving 4 bases not matched to a gene. Germline CDR1 GTSNPN, CDR2 SVGIG (reference sequence). There are 14 residues in the CDR3. CDR3 protein: CAWRQGPGTDTQYF. The CDR3 DNA reads TGTGCCTGGAGACAGGGGCCTGGCACAGATACGCAGTATTTT.

This rearrangement joins TRBV6-5 to TRBJ2-7, with D possibly being TRBD1 (5 bases). CDR1 and CDR2 from the germline V gene are MNHEY and SVGAGI. The CDR3 extends over 13 amino acids. The V gene lost 3 bases and the J gene lost 9 bases, with 15 bases spanning the gap. The CDR3 loop reads CASSYFHQGAQYF. The CDR3 DNA sequence: TGTGCCAGCAGTTATTTCCACCAGGGTGCGCAGTACTTC.

This clone appeared a few times. The rearrangement joins TRBV11-1 to TRBJ2-5, with 12 bases that match TRBD2. The J segment lost 5 bases and the V segment lost 4 bases, leaving 8 bases of the junction unmatched. Germline CDR1 is SGHAT and CDR2 is FQDESV (reference sequence). This CDR3 has 16 residues. The CDR3 spells CASSSGTSGLKETQYF. The CDR3 bases are TGTGCCAGCAGCTCCGGGACTAGCGGGCTGAAGGAGACCCAGTACTTC. The variable domain in full, completed from reference TRBV11-1 and TRBJ2-5, reads EAEVAQSPRYKITEKSQAVAFWCDPISGHATLYWYRQILGQGPELLVQFQDESVVDDSQLPKDRFSAERLKGVDSTLKIQPAELGDSAMYLCASSSGTSGLKETQYFGPGTRLLVL.

J is TRBJ2-2 and V is TRBV7-9, with 7 bases lining up with TRBD1. The V segment lost 2 bases and the J segment 4 bases; nucleotides outside the gene matches: 7. CDR1 and CDR2 from the germline V gene are SEHNR and FQNEAQ (reference sequence). The CDR3 is made up of 16 amino acids. The DNA of the CDR3 is TGTGCCAGCAGCTTACCCCGGGACAGAGTCACCGGGGAGCTGTTTTTT. Translation: CASSLPRDRVTGELFF.

Details on this clone: The junction shows a germline mismatch at one end, possibly a read error. The chain combines TRBV7-9 with TRBJ2-3, with 12 bases lining up with TRBD2. Germline V gene sequence: CDR1 SEHNR, CDR2 FQNEAQ (reference sequence). This CDR3 contains 19 residues. The CDR3 DNA reads as TGTGCCAGCAGCCTACTCATTCCTAGCGGGGGGGGGATCACAGATGCGCAGTATTTT. This gives the protein CASSLLIPSGGGITDAQYF.

This clone was found a few times. The CDR3 reads CASSPGERVEETQYF. CDR3 nucleotide sequence: TGTGCCAGCAGCCCCGGGGAGCGGGTTGAAGAGACCCAGTACTTC. The chain has TRBV9 and TRBJ2-5; perhaps TRBD2 as D (6 bases). The CDR3 covers 15 residues. Trimming cost V 4 bases and J 3 bases, with 16 bases left between them. Germline CDR1 and CDR2: SGDLS and YYNGEE.

The chain is built from TRBV2 and TRBJ2-5; possibly TRBD2 for D (6 bases). Germline V CDR1 and CDR2: SNHLY, FYNNEI. The V and J ends lost 7 bases and 5 bases respectively, with 17 bases between them. The CDR3 has 14 residues. The CDR3 sequence is CASKAPSGGETQYF. As DNA, the CDR3 is TGTGCCAGCAAGGCCCCAAGCGGAGGGGAGACCCAGTACTTC.